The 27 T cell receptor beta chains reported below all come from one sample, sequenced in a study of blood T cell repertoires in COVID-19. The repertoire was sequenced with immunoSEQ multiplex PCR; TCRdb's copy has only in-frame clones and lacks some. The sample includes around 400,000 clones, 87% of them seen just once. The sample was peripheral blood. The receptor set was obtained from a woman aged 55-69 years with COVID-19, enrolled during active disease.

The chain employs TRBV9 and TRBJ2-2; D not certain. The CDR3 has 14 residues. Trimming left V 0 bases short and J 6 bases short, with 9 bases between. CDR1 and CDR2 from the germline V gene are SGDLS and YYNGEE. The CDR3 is CASSVVSVAGELFF. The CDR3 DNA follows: TGTGCCAGCAGCGTAGTTTCTGTAGCCGGGGAGCTGTTTTTT.

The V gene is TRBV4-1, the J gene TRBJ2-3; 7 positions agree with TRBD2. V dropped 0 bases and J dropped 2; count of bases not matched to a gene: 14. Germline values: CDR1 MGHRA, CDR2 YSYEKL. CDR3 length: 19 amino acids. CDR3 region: CASSQDPSVSGLLTDTQYF. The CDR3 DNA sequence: TGCGCCAGCAGCCAAGACCCCTCCGTGTCGGGACTACTCACAGATACGCAGTATTTT.

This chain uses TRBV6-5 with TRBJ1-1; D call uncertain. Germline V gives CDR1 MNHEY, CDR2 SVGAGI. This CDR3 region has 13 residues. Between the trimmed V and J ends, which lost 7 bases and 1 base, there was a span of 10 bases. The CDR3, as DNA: TGTGCCAGCACCGAAACACGGAACACTGAAGCTTTCTTT. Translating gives CASTETRNTEAFF.

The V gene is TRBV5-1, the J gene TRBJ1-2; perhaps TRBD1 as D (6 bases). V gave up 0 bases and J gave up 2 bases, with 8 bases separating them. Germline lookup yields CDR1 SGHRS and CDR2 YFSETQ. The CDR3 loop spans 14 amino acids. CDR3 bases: TGCGCCAGCAGCTTGGGGGACATCAACTATGGCTACACCTTC. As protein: CASSLGDINYGYTF.

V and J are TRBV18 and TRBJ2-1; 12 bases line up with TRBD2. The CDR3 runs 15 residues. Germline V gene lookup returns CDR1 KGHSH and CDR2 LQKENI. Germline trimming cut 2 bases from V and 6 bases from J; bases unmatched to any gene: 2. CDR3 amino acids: CASSPWTSGVNEQFF. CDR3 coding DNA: TGTGCCAGCTCACCATGGACTAGCGGGGTCAATGAGCAGTTCTTC.

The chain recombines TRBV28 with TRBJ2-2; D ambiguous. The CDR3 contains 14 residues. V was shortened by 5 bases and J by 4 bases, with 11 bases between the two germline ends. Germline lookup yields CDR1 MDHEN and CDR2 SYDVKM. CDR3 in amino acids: CASSPPNLTGELFF. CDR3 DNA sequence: TGTGCCAGCAGTCCCCCTAACCTCACCGGGGAGCTGTTTTTT.

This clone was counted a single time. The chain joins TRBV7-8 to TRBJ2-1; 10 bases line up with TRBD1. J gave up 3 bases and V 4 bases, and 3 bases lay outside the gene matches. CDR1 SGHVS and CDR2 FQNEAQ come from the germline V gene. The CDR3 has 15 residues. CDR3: CASSSRTGGYNEQFF. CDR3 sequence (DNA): TGTGCCAGCAGCTCGCGGACAGGGGGCTACAATGAGCAGTTCTTC.

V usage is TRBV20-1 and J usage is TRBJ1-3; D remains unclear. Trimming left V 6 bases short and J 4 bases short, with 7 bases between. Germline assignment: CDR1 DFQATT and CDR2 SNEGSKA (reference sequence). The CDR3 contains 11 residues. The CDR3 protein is CSAQYGNTIYF. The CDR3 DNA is TGCAGTGCACAGTACGGAAACACCATATATTTT.

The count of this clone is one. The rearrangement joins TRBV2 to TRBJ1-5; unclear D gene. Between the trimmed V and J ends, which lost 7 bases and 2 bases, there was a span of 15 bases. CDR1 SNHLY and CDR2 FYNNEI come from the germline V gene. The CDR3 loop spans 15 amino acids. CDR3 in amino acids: CASMEGGLRNQPQHF. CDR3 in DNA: TGTGCCAGCATGGAAGGAGGGCTCCGCAATCAGCCCCAGCATTTT. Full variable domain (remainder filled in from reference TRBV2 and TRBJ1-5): EPEVTQTPSHQVTQMGQEVILRCVPISNHLYFYWYRQILGQKVEFLVSFYNNEISEKSEIFDDQFSVERPDGSNFTLKIRSTKLEDSAMYFCASMEGGLRNQPQHFGDGTRLSIL.

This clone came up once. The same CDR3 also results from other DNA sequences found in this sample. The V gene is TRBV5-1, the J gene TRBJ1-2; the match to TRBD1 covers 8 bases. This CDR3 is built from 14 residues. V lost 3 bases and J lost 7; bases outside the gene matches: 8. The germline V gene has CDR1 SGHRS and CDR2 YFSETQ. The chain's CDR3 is CASSYLGQGSGYTF. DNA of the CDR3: TGCGCCAGCAGCTACCTCGGACAGGGATCTGGCTACACCTTC. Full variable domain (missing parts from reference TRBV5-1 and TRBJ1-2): KAGVTQTPRYLIKTRGQQVTLSCSPISGHRSVSWYQQTPGQGLQFLFEYFSETQRNKGNFPGRFSGRQFSNSRSEMNVSTLELGDSALYLCASSYLGQGSGYTFGSGTRLTVV.

As DNA, the CDR3 is TGTGCCAGTAGTATAGAGAGGGCGCGATATACCGGGGAGCTGTTTTTT. It encodes CASSIERARYTGELFF. The V gene is TRBV19, the J gene TRBJ2-2, with D perhaps matching TRBD2 (5 bases). The CDR3 contains 16 residues. V lost 0 bases to trimming and J lost 5 bases, with 13 bases between them. From germline, CDR1 is LNHDA and CDR2 SQIVND (reference sequence).

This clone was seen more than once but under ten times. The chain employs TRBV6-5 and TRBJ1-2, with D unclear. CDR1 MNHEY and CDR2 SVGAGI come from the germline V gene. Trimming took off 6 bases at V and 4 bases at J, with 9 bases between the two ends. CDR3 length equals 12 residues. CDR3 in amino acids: CASRAEGYGYTF. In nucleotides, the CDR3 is TGTGCCAGCAGAGCGGAGGGCTATGGCTACACCTTC.

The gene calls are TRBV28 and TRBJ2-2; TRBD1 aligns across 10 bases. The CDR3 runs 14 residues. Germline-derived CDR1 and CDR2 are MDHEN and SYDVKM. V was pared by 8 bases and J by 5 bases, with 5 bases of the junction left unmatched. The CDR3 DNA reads TGTGCCAGCCGGCGACAGGGGGCTACCGGGGAGCTGTTTTTT. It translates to CASRRQGATGELFF. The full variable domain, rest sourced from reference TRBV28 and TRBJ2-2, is DVKVTQSSRYLVKRTGEKVFLECVQDMDHENMFWYRQDPGLGLRLIYFSYDVKMKEKGDIPEGYSVSREKKERFSLILESASTNQTSMYLCASRRQGATGELFFGEGSRLTVL.

CDR3 nucleotide sequence: TGTGCCAGCAGCCGTGGCGGGACAGGGGGAAACACCATATATTTT. As protein: CASSRGGTGGNTIYF. This chain connects TRBV28 to TRBJ1-3, with 9 bases matching TRBD1. Germline CDR1 MDHEN, CDR2 SYDVKM. The CDR3 has 15 residues. Unmatched junction bases numbered 7, after V lost 6 bases and J lost 4 bases.

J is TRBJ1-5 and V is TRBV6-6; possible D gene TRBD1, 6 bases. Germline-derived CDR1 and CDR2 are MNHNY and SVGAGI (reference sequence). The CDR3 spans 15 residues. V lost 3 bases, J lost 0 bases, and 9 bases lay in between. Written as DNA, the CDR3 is TGTGCCAGCAGTTATTCAGGGGTTAGCAATCAGCCCCAGCATTTT. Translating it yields CASSYSGVSNQPQHF.

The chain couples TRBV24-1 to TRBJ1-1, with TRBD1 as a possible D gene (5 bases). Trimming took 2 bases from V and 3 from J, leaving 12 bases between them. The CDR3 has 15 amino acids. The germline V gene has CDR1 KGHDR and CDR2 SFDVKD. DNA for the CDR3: TGTGCCACCAGTGATTCTCGGCAGGGATACACTGAAGCTTTCTTT. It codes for CATSDSRQGYTEAFF.

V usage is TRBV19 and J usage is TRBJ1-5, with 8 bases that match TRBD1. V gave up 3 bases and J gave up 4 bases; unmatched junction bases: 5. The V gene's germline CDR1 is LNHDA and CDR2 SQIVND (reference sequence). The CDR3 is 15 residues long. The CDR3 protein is CASSIWTGNNQPQHF. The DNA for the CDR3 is TGTGCCAGTAGTATCTGGACAGGGAATAATCAGCCCCAGCATTTT.

CDR3 loop: CASSIGQGNEQYF. The CDR3 coding sequence is TGCGCCAGCAGCATTGGACAGGGTAACGAGCAGTACTTC. J is TRBJ2-7 and V is TRBV5-1; 8 nucleotides match TRBD1. V lost 4 bases and J lost 5; bases outside the gene matches: 5. This CDR3 is built from 13 residues. CDR1 and CDR2 from the germline V gene are SGHRS and YFSETQ.

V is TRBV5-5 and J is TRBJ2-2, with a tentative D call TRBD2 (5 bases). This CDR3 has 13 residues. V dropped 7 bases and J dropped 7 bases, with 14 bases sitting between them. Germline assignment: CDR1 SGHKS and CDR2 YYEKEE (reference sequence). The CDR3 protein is CASSTAGVGELFF. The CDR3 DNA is TGTGCCAGCTCGACTGCGGGTGTCGGGGAGCTGTTTTTT.

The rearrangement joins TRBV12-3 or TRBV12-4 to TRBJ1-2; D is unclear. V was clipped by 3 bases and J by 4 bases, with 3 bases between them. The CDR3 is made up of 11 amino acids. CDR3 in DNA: TGTGCCAGCAGTTTCGGCTATGGCTACACCTTC. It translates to CASSFGYGYTF.

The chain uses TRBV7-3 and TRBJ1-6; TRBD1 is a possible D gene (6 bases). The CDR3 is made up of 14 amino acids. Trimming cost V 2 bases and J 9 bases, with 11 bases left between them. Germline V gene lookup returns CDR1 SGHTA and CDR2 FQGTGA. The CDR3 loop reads CASSLGTTSSPLHF. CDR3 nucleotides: TGTGCCAGCAGCTTAGGGACAACATCTTCACCCCTCCACTTT.

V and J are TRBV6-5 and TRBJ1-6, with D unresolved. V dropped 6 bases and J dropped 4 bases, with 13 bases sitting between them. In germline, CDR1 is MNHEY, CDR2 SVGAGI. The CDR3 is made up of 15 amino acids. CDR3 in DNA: TGTGCCAGCAGACTCCGACACTCGTATAATTCACCCCTCCACTTT. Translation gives CASRLRHSYNSPLHF.

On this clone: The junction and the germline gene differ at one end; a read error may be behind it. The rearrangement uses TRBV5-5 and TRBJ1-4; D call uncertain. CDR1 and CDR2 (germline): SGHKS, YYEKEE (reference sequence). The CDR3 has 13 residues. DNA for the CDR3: TGTGCCAGCAGCTTGGCGCCTAACGAAAAACTGTTTTTT. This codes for CASSLAPNEKLFF.

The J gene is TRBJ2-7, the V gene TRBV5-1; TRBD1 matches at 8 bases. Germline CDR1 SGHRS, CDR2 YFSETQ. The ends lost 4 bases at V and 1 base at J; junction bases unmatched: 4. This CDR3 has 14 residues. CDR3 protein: CASSGGQVSYEQYF. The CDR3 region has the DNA TGCGCCAGCAGCGGGGGACAGGTATCCTACGAGCAGTACTTC.

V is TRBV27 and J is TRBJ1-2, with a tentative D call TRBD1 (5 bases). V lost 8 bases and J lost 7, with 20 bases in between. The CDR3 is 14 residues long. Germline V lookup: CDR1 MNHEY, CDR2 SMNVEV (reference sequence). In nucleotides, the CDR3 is TGTGCCAGCGCTGACAGTTTGTCTCTGCCTGGCTACACCTTC. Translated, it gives CASADSLSLPGYTF.

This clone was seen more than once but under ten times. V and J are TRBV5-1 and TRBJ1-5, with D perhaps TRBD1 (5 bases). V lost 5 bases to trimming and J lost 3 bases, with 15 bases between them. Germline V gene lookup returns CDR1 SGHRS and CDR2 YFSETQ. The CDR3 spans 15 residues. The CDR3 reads CASRLTDSHNQPQHF. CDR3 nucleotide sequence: TGCGCCAGCAGATTAACAGACAGCCACAATCAGCCCCAGCATTTT.

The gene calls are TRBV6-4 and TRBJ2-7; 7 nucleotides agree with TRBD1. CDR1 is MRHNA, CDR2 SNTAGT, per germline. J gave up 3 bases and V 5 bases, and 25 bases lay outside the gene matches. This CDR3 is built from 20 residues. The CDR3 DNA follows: TGTGCCAGCAGTCCGGGACAGCAGAAACGAGGCCGCCTTAAGGACTACGAGCAGTACTTC. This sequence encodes CASSPGQQKRGRLKDYEQYF.